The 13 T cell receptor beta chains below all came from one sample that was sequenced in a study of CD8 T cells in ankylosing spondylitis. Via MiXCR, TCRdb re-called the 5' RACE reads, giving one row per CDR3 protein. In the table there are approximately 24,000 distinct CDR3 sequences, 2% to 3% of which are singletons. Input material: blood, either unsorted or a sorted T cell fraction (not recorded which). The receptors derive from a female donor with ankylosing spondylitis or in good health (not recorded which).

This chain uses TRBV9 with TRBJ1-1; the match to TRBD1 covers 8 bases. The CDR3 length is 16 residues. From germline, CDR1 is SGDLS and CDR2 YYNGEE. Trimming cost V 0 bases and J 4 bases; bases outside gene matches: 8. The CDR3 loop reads CASSVGQGASITEAFF. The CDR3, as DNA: TGTGCCAGCAGCGTAGGGCAGGGGGCTTCCATCACTGAAGCTTTCTTT.

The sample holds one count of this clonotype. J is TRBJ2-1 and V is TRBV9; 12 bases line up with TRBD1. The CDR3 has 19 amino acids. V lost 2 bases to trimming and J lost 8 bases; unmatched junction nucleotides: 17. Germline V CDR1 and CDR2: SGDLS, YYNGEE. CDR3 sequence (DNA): TGTGCCAGCAGCGTGGGACAGGGGGCTTTGGGGGAGCCGTATCATGAGCAGTTCTTC. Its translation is CASSVGQGALGEPYHEQFF.

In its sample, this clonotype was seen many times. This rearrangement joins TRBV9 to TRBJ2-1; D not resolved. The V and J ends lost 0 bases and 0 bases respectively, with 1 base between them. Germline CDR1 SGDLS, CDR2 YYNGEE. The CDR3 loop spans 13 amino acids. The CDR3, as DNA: TGTGCCAGCAGCGTAGACTCCTACAATGAGCAGTTCTTC. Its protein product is CASSVDSYNEQFF.

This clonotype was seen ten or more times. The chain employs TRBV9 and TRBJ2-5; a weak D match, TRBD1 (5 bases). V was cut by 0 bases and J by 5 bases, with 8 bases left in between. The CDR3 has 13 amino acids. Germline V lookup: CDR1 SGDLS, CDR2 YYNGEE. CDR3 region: CASSVEGLETQYF. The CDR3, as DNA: TGTGCCAGCAGCGTAGAGGGGCTCGAGACCCAGTACTTC.

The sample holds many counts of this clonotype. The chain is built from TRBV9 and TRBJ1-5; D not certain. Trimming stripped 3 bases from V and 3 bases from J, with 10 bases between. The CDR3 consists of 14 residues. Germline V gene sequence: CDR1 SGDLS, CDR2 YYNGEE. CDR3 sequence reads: CASSDRASNQPQHF. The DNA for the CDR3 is TGTGCCAGCAGCGACCGGGCTTCCAATCAGCCCCAGCATTTT.

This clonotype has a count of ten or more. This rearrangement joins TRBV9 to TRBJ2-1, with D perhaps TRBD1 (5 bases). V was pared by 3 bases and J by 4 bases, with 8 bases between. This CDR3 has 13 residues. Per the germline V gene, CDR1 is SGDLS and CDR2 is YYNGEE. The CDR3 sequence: CASSEDIYNEQFF. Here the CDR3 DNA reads TGTGCCAGCAGCGAGGACATATACAATGAGCAGTTCTTC.

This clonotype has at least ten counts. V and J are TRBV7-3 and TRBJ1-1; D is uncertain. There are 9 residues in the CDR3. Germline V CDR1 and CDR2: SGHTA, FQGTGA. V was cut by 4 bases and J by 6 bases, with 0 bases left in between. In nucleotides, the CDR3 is TGTGCCAGCAGCTCTGAAGCTTTCTTT. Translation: CASSSEAFF.

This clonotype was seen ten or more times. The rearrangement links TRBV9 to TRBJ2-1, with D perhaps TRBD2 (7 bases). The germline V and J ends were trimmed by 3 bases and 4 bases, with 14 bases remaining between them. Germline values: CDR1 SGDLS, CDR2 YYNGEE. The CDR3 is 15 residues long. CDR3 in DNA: TGTGCCAGCAGCGGGGGGGCTAGCGGATACAATGAGCAGTTCTTC. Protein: CASSGGASGYNEQFF.

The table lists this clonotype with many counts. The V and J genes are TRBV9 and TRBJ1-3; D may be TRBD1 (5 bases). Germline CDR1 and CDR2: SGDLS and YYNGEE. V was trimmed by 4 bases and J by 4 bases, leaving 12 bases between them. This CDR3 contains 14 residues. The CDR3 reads CASSTGWDGNTIYF. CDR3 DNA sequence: TGTGCCAGCAGCACGGGGTGGGACGGAAACACCATATATTTT.

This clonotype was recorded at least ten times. The CDR3 DNA reads as TGTGCCAGCAGCGTAACGACTAGCGGTTCGAATGAGCAGTTCTTC. Protein product: CASSVTTSGSNEQFF. The V call is TRBV9, the J call TRBJ2-1; 9 bases are a match to TRBD2. The V gene end was trimmed by 1 base and the J gene end by 7 bases; junction bases not matched to a gene: 6. The CDR3 totals 15 residues. Germline loops: CDR1 SGDLS, CDR2 YYNGEE.

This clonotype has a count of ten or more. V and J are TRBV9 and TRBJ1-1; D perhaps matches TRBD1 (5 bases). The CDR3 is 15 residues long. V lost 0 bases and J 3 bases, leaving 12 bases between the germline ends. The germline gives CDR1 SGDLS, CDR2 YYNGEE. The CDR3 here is CASSVVRGGHTEAFF. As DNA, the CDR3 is TGTGCCAGCAGCGTAGTAAGGGGTGGGCACACTGAAGCTTTCTTT.

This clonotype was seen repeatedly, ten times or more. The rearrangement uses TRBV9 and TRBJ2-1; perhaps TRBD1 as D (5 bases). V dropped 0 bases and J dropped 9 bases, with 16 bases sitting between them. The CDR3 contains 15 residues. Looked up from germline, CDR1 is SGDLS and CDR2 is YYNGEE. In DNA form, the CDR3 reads TGTGCCAGCAGCGTAGAGTCGAGTGGAAGGGGTGAGCAGTTCTTC. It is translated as CASSVESSGRGEQFF. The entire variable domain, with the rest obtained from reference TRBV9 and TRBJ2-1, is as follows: DSGVTQTPKHLITATGQRVTLRCSPRSGDLSVYWYQQSLDQGLQFLIQYYNGEERAKGNILERFSAQQFPDLHSELNLSSLELGDSALYFCASSVESSGRGEQFFGPGTRLTVL.

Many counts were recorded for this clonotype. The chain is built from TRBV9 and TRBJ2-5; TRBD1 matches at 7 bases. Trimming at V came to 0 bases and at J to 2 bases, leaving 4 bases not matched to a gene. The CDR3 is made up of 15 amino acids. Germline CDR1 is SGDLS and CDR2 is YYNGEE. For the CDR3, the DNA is TGTGCCAGCAGCGTAGAAAACAGGGGTCAAGAGACCCAGTACTTC. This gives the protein CASSVENRGQETQYF.